These 12 T cell receptor beta chains share one sample of origin, sequenced in a study of T cells in localized non-small cell lung cancer. Using immunoSEQ multiplex PCR, the repertoire was profiled, and TCRdb retains in-frame clones only, with some absent. This sample has about 25,000 clones, with approximately 86% found just once. The input for sequencing was peripheral blood, taken before any cancer treatment. These receptor sequences come from a female donor at least 60 years old with stage I lung adenocarcinoma.

The rearrangement links TRBV14 to TRBJ2-7; D unresolved. V gave up 1 base and J gave up 2 bases, with 6 bases separating them. This CDR3 is 13 amino acids long. CDR1 is SGHDN, CDR2 FVKESK, per germline. The CDR3 is CASSQGRAYEQYF. CDR3 nucleotide sequence: TGTGCCAGCAGCCAAGGTAGGGCCTACGAGCAGTACTTC.

The chain couples TRBV5-4 to TRBJ1-1; weak D call: TRBD1 (5 bases). Between the trimmed V and J ends, which lost 4 bases and 8 bases, there was a span of 9 bases. The germline V gene encodes CDR1 SGHNT and CDR2 YYREEE (reference sequence). The CDR3 has 11 residues. In DNA form, the CDR3 reads TGTGCCAGCAGCCCCGGGACGGAAGCTTTCTTT. It yields the protein CASSPGTEAFF. The variable domain in full, completed from reference TRBV5-4 and TRBJ1-1, reads ETGVTQSPTHLIKTRGQQVTLRCSSQSGHNTVSWYQQALGQGPQFIFQYYREEENGRGNFPPRFSGLQFPNYSSELNVNALELDDSALYLCASSPGTEAFFGQGTRLTVV.

The gene calls are TRBV5-1 and TRBJ2-5; TRBD1 matches 8 bases. V dropped 4 bases and J dropped 3; count of bases not matched to a gene: 2. Germline values: CDR1 SGHRS, CDR2 YFSETQ. The length of the CDR3 is 13 residues. CDR3 residues: CASSLQGEETQYF. The CDR3, as DNA: TGCGCCAGCAGCCTACAGGGGGAAGAGACCCAGTACTTC.

This chain uses TRBV7-3 with TRBJ2-1, with D perhaps matching TRBD1 or TRBD2 (6 bases each). V was trimmed by 1 base and J by 6 bases, leaving 13 bases between them. CDR1 is SGHTA, CDR2 FQGTGA, per germline. The CDR3 is made up of 15 amino acids. The CDR3, as DNA: TGTGCCAGCAGCTTAAGAGGGGGGATCCCCAATGAGCAGTTCTTC. Translation: CASSLRGGIPNEQFF.

This rearrangement joins TRBV5-1 to TRBJ2-6, with unresolved D. The germline V gene encodes CDR1 SGHRS and CDR2 YFSETQ. The CDR3 is made up of 15 amino acids. V was trimmed by 2 bases and J by 2 bases, leaving 8 bases between them. The CDR3 loop is CASSLVATGANVLTF. DNA of the CDR3: TGCGCCAGCAGCTTAGTAGCTACTGGGGCCAACGTCCTGACTTTC.

The chain employs TRBV30 and TRBJ1-4, with TRBD1 matching 7 bases. V was clipped by 6 bases and J by 8 bases; unmatched bases: 12. The CDR3 is made up of 14 amino acids. CDR1 is GTSNPN, CDR2 SVGIG, per germline (reference sequence). The CDR3 DNA reads as TGTGCCTGTCAGCGGGACAGTCCGACGGAAAAACTGTTTTTT. Translating it yields CACQRDSPTEKLFF.

The rearrangement uses TRBV5-6 and TRBJ2-5; D is unclear. The V gene lost 1 base and the J gene lost 4 bases, with 8 bases spanning the gap. The CDR3 length is 13 residues. Germline values: CDR1 SGHDT, CDR2 YYEEEE. This CDR3 is CASSLRNGETQYF. CDR3 nucleotide sequence: TGTGCCAGCAGCTTGAGGAACGGAGAGACCCAGTACTTC.

This rearrangement joins TRBV29-1 to TRBJ2-5; TRBD1 or TRBD2 may be the D gene (5 bases each). The CDR3 extends over 15 amino acids. Germline V gene data show CDR1 as SQVTM and CDR2 as ANQGSEA. DNA for the CDR3: TGCAGTGTCTTCTTCCCGGGTCGACAGCGGGAGACCCAGTACTTC. Protein: CSVFFPGRQRETQYF.

This sequence joins TRBV7-8 and TRBJ2-1; 9 positions match TRBD2. This CDR3 has 15 amino acids. Trimming took 0 bases from V and 12 from J; bases not matched to a gene: 9. Per germline, CDR1 SGHVS and CDR2 FQNEAQ. The CDR3 coding sequence is TGTGCCAGCAGCTTAGCGCGGGCTAGCGGGGAGGGGCAGTTCTTC. Protein: CASSLARASGEGQFF.

This chain connects TRBV9 to TRBJ1-1; no definite D call. Per the germline V gene, CDR1 is SGDLS and CDR2 is YYNGEE. This CDR3 has 13 residues. Trimming removed 3 bases from V and 4 bases from J, with 10 bases in between. The CDR3 loop reads CASSGSPRTEAFF. DNA of the CDR3: TGTGCCAGCAGCGGCTCACCCCGCACTGAAGCTTTCTTT.

The CDR3 loop is CASSLSLAGAIQYF. The CDR3 coding sequence is TGTGCCAGCAGCTTATCCCTAGCGGGGGCAATCCAGTACTTC. The chain joins TRBV7-3 to TRBJ2-5, with 10 bases identical to TRBD2. From germline, CDR1 is SGHTA and CDR2 FQGTGA. The junction had 7 bases not matched to a gene; V was cut back by 2 bases and J by 10 bases. This CDR3 is 14 amino acids long.

There are a few counts of this clone. J is TRBJ1-1 and V is TRBV5-1; the match to TRBD1 covers 9 bases. CDR3 length equals 15 residues. V gave up 3 bases and J gave up 7 bases; unmatched junction bases: 10. Germline V gene data show CDR1 as SGHRS and CDR2 as YFSETQ. As DNA, the CDR3 is TGCGCCAGCAGCTCTGGACAGGGGCCTCGCATTGAAGCTTTCTTT. It translates to CASSSGQGPRIEAFF.